Below are 24 T cell receptor beta chains sequenced from a single sample in a study of cytomegalovirus exposure and HLA in healthy donors. The primer mix had 60 Vbeta and 13 Jbeta primers. Data came from immunoSEQ multiplex PCR; TCRdb stores just in-frame clones and leaves some out. Altogether roughly 170,000 clones are present, 80% being singletons, with the ten largest covering 0.65%. Specimen: PBMCs. The origin of the receptors is a boy under 18 in good health and CMV-seronegative.

The rearrangement uses TRBV4-2 and TRBJ1-5; D is perhaps TRBD1 (5 bases). The CDR3 length is 13 residues. V was pared by 4 bases and J by 4 bases, with 8 bases between. The germline CDR1 and CDR2 sequences are LGHNA and YNFKEQ. CDR3 amino acids: CASSLAGNQPQHF. In DNA, the CDR3 is TGTGCCAGCAGCCTCGCAGGGAATCAGCCCCAGCATTTT.

V is TRBV5-1 and J is TRBJ2-5; perhaps TRBD1 as D (5 bases). The germline gives CDR1 SGHRS, CDR2 YFSETQ. This CDR3 contains 11 residues. V lost 1 base and J lost 11, with 9 bases in between. CDR3 in DNA: TGCGCCAGCAGCTTGTCGACAGAGCAGTACTTC. Amino acids: CASSLSTEQYF.

V and J are TRBV5-6 and TRBJ2-2; TRBD1 might be the D (5 bases). In germline, CDR1 is SGHDT, CDR2 YYEEEE. Trimming pared 1 base from V and 4 bases from J, leaving 8 bases between. The CDR3 contains 14 residues. The CDR3 nucleotides are TGTGCCAGCAGCTTGACAGGACCCACCGGGGAGCTGTTTTTT. Protein product: CASSLTGPTGELFF.

This clone has just one count. This sequence joins TRBV6-5 and TRBJ2-2; 10 bases map to TRBD2. The germline gives CDR1 MNHEY, CDR2 SVGAGI. This CDR3 is 15 amino acids long. Unmatched junction bases numbered 6, after V lost 4 bases and J lost 7 bases. The CDR3 DNA reads TGTGCCAGCAGTTCGACTAGCGGGTTCGGCGGGGAGCTGTTTTTT. Its protein is CASSSTSGFGGELFF.

The rearrangement joins TRBV5-6 to TRBJ1-4; D possibly corresponds to TRBD1 (5 bases). In germline, CDR1 is SGHDT, CDR2 YYEEEE. This CDR3 comprises 15 residues. Trimming stripped 1 base from V and 8 bases from J, with 15 bases between. CDR3 in amino acids: CASSLLPGQREKLFF. CDR3 sequence (DNA): TGTGCCAGCAGCTTGTTGCCAGGGCAAAGGGAAAAACTGTTTTTT.

The chain couples TRBV7-2 to TRBJ1-3; D is possibly TRBD1 (6 bases). CDR3 size: 15 residues. V was clipped by 5 bases and J by 8 bases, with 19 bases between them. Germline CDR1 reads SGHTA; CDR2 reads FQGNSA. The CDR3 loop is CASSPAQGRGDTIYF. Written as DNA, the CDR3 is TGTGCCAGCAGCCCCGCCCAGGGCAGGGGAGACACCATATATTTT.

The chain has TRBV29-1 and TRBJ1-3, with 9 bases matching TRBD1. V lost 7 bases to trimming and J lost 2 bases; unmatched junction nucleotides: 3. The CDR3 length is 13 residues. The germline gives CDR1 SQVTM, CDR2 ANQGSEA. The CDR3 sequence is CSARDRAGNTIYF. CDR3 DNA: TGCAGCGCCAGGGACAGGGCTGGAAACACCATATATTTT.

The rearrangement links TRBV7-9 to TRBJ2-3; 7 positions match TRBD2. In germline, CDR1 is SEHNR, CDR2 FQNEAQ (reference sequence). This CDR3 region has 15 residues. The V segment lost 6 bases and the J segment 4 bases; nucleotides outside the gene matches: 10. The CDR3 nucleotides read TGTGCCAGCAGAACCGCGGGGGTCGGTGCAGATACGCAGTATTTT. Residues: CASRTAGVGADTQYF.

This clone was observed a few times. In DNA form, the CDR3 reads TGTGCCAGCAGCGGACAGGGGGCGCATGGCTACACCTTC. This translates into CASSGQGAHGYTF. The chain has TRBV7-9 and TRBJ1-2, with TRBD1 matching 11 bases. Germline values: CDR1 SEHNR, CDR2 FQNEAQ (reference sequence). The CDR3 sequence is 13 residues long. V was clipped by 5 bases and J by 6 bases; unmatched bases: 2.

CDR3 protein: CAIRKGDRVDYGYTF. The CDR3 DNA follows: TGTGCCATCAGAAAGGGGGACAGGGTGGACTATGGCTACACCTTC. This chain uses TRBV10-3 with TRBJ1-2, with 9 bases that match TRBD1. The CDR3 runs 15 residues. Trimming at V came to 6 bases and at J to 3 bases, leaving 8 bases not matched to a gene. CDR1 is ENHRY and CDR2 is SYGVKD in the germline V gene.

A single count supports this clone. This chain links TRBV19 with TRBJ1-1; D possibly corresponds to TRBD1 (5 bases). The CDR3 is made up of 17 amino acids. From germline, CDR1 is LNHDA and CDR2 SQIVND (reference sequence). The V and J ends lost 3 bases and 0 bases respectively, with 17 bases between them. The CDR3 sequence is CASSMGQASTLNTEAFF. In DNA, the CDR3 is TGTGCCAGTAGTATGGGGCAGGCGTCAACCTTGAACACTGAAGCTTTCTTT.

This clone has only one observation. The V call is TRBV15, the J call TRBJ2-2, with D possibly matching TRBD1 (6 bases). The V and J ends lost 0 bases and 4 bases respectively, with 15 bases between them. The CDR3 totals 17 residues. Germline CDR1 and CDR2: LNHNV and YYDKDF (reference sequence). CDR3 DNA: TGTGCCACCAGCAGAGATCAGGGGCAGGTGGGCACCGGGGAGCTGTTTTTT. Translated, it gives CATSRDQGQVGTGELFF.

J is TRBJ2-3 and V is TRBV6-1; 7 positions match TRBD2. Germline V gives CDR1 MNHNS, CDR2 SASEGT. J was trimmed by 4 bases and V by 7 bases; bases with no gene match: 8. CDR3 length: 14 residues. The CDR3 DNA reads as TGTGCCAGCAATCGGGCAGGGAGGGCAGATACGCAGTATTTT. Translated, it gives CASNRAGRADTQYF.

Only a few counts were recorded for this clone. CDR3 sequence (DNA): TGTGCCAGCAGCTCAGAAGGTGACTTCGCGCATACGCAGTATTTT. Its translation: CASSSEGDFAHTQYF. The V and J genes are TRBV5-4 and TRBJ2-3; D call uncertain. The germline CDR1 and CDR2 sequences are SGHNT and YYREEE (reference sequence). The CDR3 is 15 amino acids. V lost 3 bases and J lost 7, with 18 bases in between.

The CDR3 reads CSVEQGLSGANVLTF. The CDR3 DNA sequence: TGCAGCGTTGAACAGGGACTCTCTGGGGCCAACGTCCTGACTTTC. The V gene is TRBV29-1, the J gene TRBJ2-6; tentatively, D is TRBD2 (6 bases). Germline V gene lookup returns CDR1 SQVTM and CDR2 ANQGSEA. The CDR3 consists of 15 residues. Trimming left V 2 bases short and J 0 bases short, with 8 bases between. Complete variable domain (other parts from reference TRBV29-1 and TRBJ2-6): SAVISQKPSRDICQRGTSLTIQCQVDSQVTMMFWYRQQPGQSLTLIATANQGSEATYESGFVIDKFPISRPNLTFSTLTVSNMSPEDSSIYLCSVEQGLSGANVLTFGAGSRLTVL.

The chain recombines TRBV5-1 with TRBJ2-3; 10 bases fit TRBD2. The CDR3 spans 15 residues. Germline CDR1 SGHRS, CDR2 YFSETQ. The V gene end was trimmed by 4 bases and the J gene end by 6 bases; junction bases not matched to a gene: 8. The CDR3 coding sequence is TGCGCCAGCAGCCCCCTAGCGGGGGCCGGGGATACGCAGTATTTT. Protein sequence: CASSPLAGAGDTQYF.

This chain uses TRBV6-1 with TRBJ1-1, with TRBD1 identical over 9 bases. The CDR3 sequence is 15 residues long. The V and J ends lost 6 bases and 3 bases, in that order; junction bases with no gene match: 8. Germline CDR1 and CDR2: MNHNS and SASEGT. CDR3 DNA: TGTGCCAGCAGGCACGGGACAGGGTTGGACACTGAAGCTTTCTTT. This translates into CASRHGTGLDTEAFF.

This chain joins TRBV7-9 and TRBJ2-7; TRBD2 matches 7 bases. Germline-derived CDR1 and CDR2 are SEHNR and FQNEAQ (reference sequence). V shed 3 bases, J shed 3 bases, and the junction held 5 bases outside the gene matches. This CDR3 contains 14 residues. The DNA for the CDR3 is TGTGCCAGCAGCTTGCAGGGAGGGATCTACGAGCAGTACTTC. Translating gives CASSLQGGIYEQYF.

The chain uses TRBV5-4 and TRBJ2-7, with a weak D call TRBD2 (6 bases). Germline lookup yields CDR1 SGHNT and CDR2 YYREEE (reference sequence). Trimming removed 0 bases at V and 7 bases at J, with 11 bases between. The CDR3 is 13 residues long. The CDR3 DNA reads as TGTGCCAGCAGCTTGGGGAATCTAGCGGAGCAGTACTTC. Translating it yields CASSLGNLAEQYF.

V usage is TRBV5-1 and J usage is TRBJ2-2; the D is unclear. V lost 0 bases and J 5 bases, leaving 5 bases between the germline ends. The CDR3 has 13 residues. Germline lookup yields CDR1 SGHRS and CDR2 YFSETQ. This CDR3 reads CASSLVETGELFF. The CDR3, as DNA: TGCGCCAGCAGCTTGGTCGAGACCGGGGAGCTGTTTTTT.

This clone has more than one count but fewer than ten. The rearrangement uses TRBV11-3 and TRBJ1-2, with a tentative D call TRBD1 (6 bases). Germline CDR1 is SGHNT and CDR2 is YENEEA. Trimming pared 5 bases from V and 4 bases from J, leaving 17 bases between. This CDR3 is built from 15 residues. The CDR3 sequence: CASSTSTGPGYGYTF. The CDR3 DNA follows: TGTGCCAGCAGCACCTCGACAGGCCCCGGCTATGGCTACACCTTC.

The chain combines TRBV27 with TRBJ2-1, with TRBD1 matching 11 bases. This CDR3 has 14 residues. J lost 8 bases, V lost 8 bases, and 8 bases had no gene match. Germline V CDR1 and CDR2: MNHEY, SMNVEV (reference sequence). The CDR3 loop is CASRDRGYVDEQFF. DNA for the CDR3: TGTGCCAGCCGGGACAGGGGGTATGTCGATGAGCAGTTCTTC.

The table lists this clone with a count of one. The gene calls are TRBV10-3 and TRBJ2-3; 9 bases match TRBD1. The CDR3 sequence is 19 residues long. With 11 bases clipped from V and 1 base from J, the junction kept 22 bases outside the gene matches. Germline V gene data show CDR1 as ENHRY and CDR2 as SYGVKD. CDR3 bases: TGTGCCTCAAAAGTCTTTAGGGGTCTTCGGACAGGGGGCACAGATACGCAGTATTTT. It encodes CASKVFRGLRTGGTDTQYF.

This rearrangement joins TRBV5-1 to TRBJ2-1; the match to TRBD2 covers 14 bases. After removal of 4 bases from V and 6 bases from J, the junction contained 3 bases not matched to a gene. CDR1 and CDR2 from the germline V gene are SGHRS and YFSETQ. The CDR3 spans 15 residues. The CDR3 DNA reads TGCGCCAGCAGCCCGGGACTAGCGGGAGTCAATGAGCAGTTCTTC. Translating it yields CASSPGLAGVNEQFF.